The rows below give T cell receptor beta chains drawn from one sample of a study of OX40 agonist ivuxolimab in advanced cancers. Libraries were prepared by immunoSEQ multiplex PCR; TCRdb keeps only in-frame clonotypes and omits some of them. The sample includes tens of thousands of clones, about nine tenths seen only once; the top ten take 4% to 4.5%. The source was CD4+ or CD8+ T cells sorted from blood, collected in a trial of the OX40 agonist ivuxolimab. Receptors originate from an adult with an advanced solid tumor such as melanoma, head and neck, liver or kidney cancer. CDR3s include the opening cysteine and the closing phenylalanine or tryptophan. The D gene is left open where the match is weak. The size of a clone is reported for some rows only, either as once, few or many, or as a class for expanded clones.

D,size,V,J,CDR3,DNA
NA,NA,TRBV7-2,TRBJ1-3,CASSLGTSGNTIYF,TGTGCCAGCAGCTTAGGGACATCTGGAAACACCATATATTTT
NA,NA,TRBV9,TRBJ2-7,CASSPPLAYEQYF,TGTGCCAGCAGCCCCCCTTTAGCCTACGAGCAGTACTTC
NA,NA,TRBV7-3,TRBJ2-7,CASSPGLHHYEQYF,TGTGCCAGCAGCCCGGGACTGCACCACTACGAGCAGTACTTC
NA,NA,TRBV2,TRBJ2-5,CASSPSLKSQETQYF,TGTGCCAGCAGCCCCAGCCTGAAAAGCCAGGAGACCCAGTACTTC
TRBD1,NA,TRBV5-1,TRBJ1-1,CASSLGVVRGTEAFF,TGCGCCAGCAGCTTGGGAGTCGTCAGGGGGACTGAAGCTTTCTTT
NA,NA,TRBV4-1,TRBJ2-1,CASSPRDDYNEQFF,TGCGCCAGCAGCCCCAGGGACGACTACAATGAGCAGTTCTTC
NA,NA,TRBV7-9,TRBJ2-7,CASSQLGIYEQYF,TGTGCCAGCAGCCAACTAGGTATTTACGAGCAGTACTTC
TRBD1,once,TRBV11-1,TRBJ1-6,CASSLDRGSLMSNSPLHF,TGTGCCAGCAGCTTGGACAGGGGCAGTCTCATGAGTAATTCACCCCTCCACTTT
TRBD1,NA,TRBV5-1,TRBJ1-2,CASSGGTEDIHGYTF,TGCGCCAGCAGCGGAGGGACAGAAGATATCCACGGCTACACCTTC
TRBD1,NA,TRBV7-8,TRBJ1-4,CASSKGTGGEATNEKLFF,TGTGCCAGCAGCAAAGGGACAGGGGGCGAGGCAACTAATGAAAAACTGTTTTTT
NA,few,TRBV28,TRBJ2-7,CASSFFEQYF,TGTGCCAGCAGCTTTTTCGAGCAGTACTTC
NA,NA,TRBV6-5,TRBJ1-1,CASSYSNTEAFF,TGTGCCAGCAGTTACTCGAACACTGAAGCTTTCTTT
NA,NA,TRBV14,TRBJ2-1,CASSQDDNEQFF,TGTGCCAGCAGCCAAGATGACAATGAGCAGTTCTTC
TRBD2,NA,TRBV28,TRBJ2-5,CASRELAGGPRETQYF,TGTGCCAGCAGGGAACTAGCGGGGGGGCCGCGAGAGACCCAGTACTTC
NA,NA,TRBV9,TRBJ2-1,CASSGGRTDNNEQFF,TGTGCCAGCAGCGGGGGTCGGACAGATAACAATGAGCAGTTCTTC
NA,NA,TRBV4-3,TRBJ2-7,CASSQSRQSSYEQYF,TGCGCCAGCAGCCAAAGCCGACAGAGCTCCTACGAGCAGTACTTC
NA,NA,TRBV7-9,TRBJ2-3,CASSSGLSTDTQYF,TGTGCCAGCAGCAGCGGGCTTAGCACAGATACGCAGTATTTT
TRBD1,NA,TRBV7-9,TRBJ2-5,CASSLVGTGGATQYF,TGTGCCAGCAGCTTAGTGGGGACAGGGGGCGCGACCCAGTACTTC
NA,NA,TRBV7-3,TRBJ1-1,CASSLSPPPYTEAFF,TGTGCCAGCAGCTTATCCCCCCCACCCTACACTGAAGCTTTCTTT
TRBD1,medium-sized,TRBV9,TRBJ1-5,CASSVGQGGNQPQHF,TGTGCCAGCAGCGTAGGACAGGGCGGCAATCAGCCCCAGCATTTT
TRBD2,NA,TRBV7-9,TRBJ2-3,CASSLLAGLVGDTQYF,TGTGCCAGCAGCCTACTAGCGGGCCTTGTGGGAGATACGCAGTATTTT
NA,once,TRBV14,TRBJ1-1,CASSPGVGEAFF,TGTGCCAGCAGCCCTGGGGTTGGTGAAGCTTTCTTT
TRBD2,NA,TRBV27,TRBJ2-7,CASSLGMLSGAALWEQYF,TGTGCCAGCAGTTTAGGGATGTTAAGCGGGGCCGCCCTCTGGGAGCAGTACTTC
NA,once,TRBV5-6,TRBJ2-7,CASSTRDAMAEEQYF,TGTGCCAGCAGCACCAGGGATGCCATGGCGGAGGAGCAGTACTTC
NA,NA,TRBV7-8,TRBJ1-2,CASSLLSGGATNYGYTF,TGTGCCAGCAGCTTATTGTCCGGGGGCGCCACTAACTATGGCTACACCTTC
NA,NA,TRBV10-1,TRBJ2-3,CASSKGTSSTDTQYF,TGCGCCAGCAGTAAAGGGACTTCTAGCACAGATACGCAGTATTTT
NA,NA,TRBV9,TRBJ2-1,CASSLVGSEQFF,TGTGCCAGCAGCTTAGTGGGTTCAGAGCAGTTCTTC
NA,once,TRBV7-8,TRBJ1-5,CASSLGVGNQPQHF,TGTGCCAGCAGCCTAGGGGTCGGGAATCAGCCCCAGCATTTT
NA,NA,TRBV6-1,TRBJ2-7,CASSEGRGSYEQYF,TGTGCCAGCAGTGAAGGCAGGGGATCGTACGAGCAGTACTTC
TRBD2,NA,TRBV4-1,TRBJ2-3,CASVQAGFSTDTQYF,TGCGCCAGCGTGCAAGCGGGGTTTAGCACAGATACGCAGTATTTT
TRBD1,NA,TRBV28,TRBJ1-2,CASSPPGTGDYGYTF,TGTGCCAGCAGTCCCCCTGGGACAGGGGACTATGGCTACACCTTC
NA,NA,TRBV10-1,TRBJ1-1,CASSESQYTEAFF,TGCGCCAGCAGTGAGTCGCAGTACACTGAAGCTTTCTTT
NA,NA,TRBV6-5,TRBJ1-1,CASSYGVMNTEAFF,TGTGCCAGCAGTTACGGGGTCATGAACACTGAAGCTTTCTTT
TRBD2,NA,TRBV7-9,TRBJ2-3,CASSSTSGGRGDTQYF,TGTGCCAGCAGCTCCACTAGCGGGGGCCGGGGAGATACGCAGTATTTT
TRBD2,NA,TRBV7-3,TRBJ2-1,CASSLTTSGSSNEQFF,TGTGCCAGCAGCCTGACGACTAGCGGGAGTTCCAATGAGCAGTTCTTC
TRBD1,NA,TRBV27,TRBJ2-1,CASSLSIIQGSPYNEQFF,TGTGCCAGCAGTTTATCCATAATACAGGGGTCCCCCTACAATGAGCAGTTCTTC
NA,NA,TRBV5-1,TRBJ1-2,CASSLERANYGYTF,TGCGCCAGCAGCTTGGAGAGGGCGAACTATGGCTACACCTTC
NA,NA,TRBV4-1,TRBJ2-4,CASSQAPQSAKNIQYF,TGCGCCAGCAGCCAAGCCCCCCAATCAGCCAAAAACATTCAGTACTTC
NA,NA,TRBV27,TRBJ1-1,CASRPPRGLNTEAFF,TGTGCCAGCAGACCCCCCCGGGGGCTTAACACTGAAGCTTTCTTT
NA,NA,TRBV6-5,TRBJ2-7,CASSYGAAYEQYF,TGTGCCAGCAGTTACGGGGCGGCTTACGAGCAGTACTTC
TRBD2,NA,TRBV4-2,TRBJ2-1,CASSQGLAGHNEQFF,TGTGCCAGCAGCCAAGGCCTAGCGGGCCACAATGAGCAGTTCTTC
TRBD2,NA,TRBV2,TRBJ2-1,CASRTSGGIDEQFF,TGTGCCAGCAGGACTAGCGGGGGCATCGATGAGCAGTTCTTC
NA,NA,TRBV19,TRBJ1-2,CASNMGMNGYTF,TGTGCCAGTAACATGGGGATGAATGGCTACACCTTC
NA,NA,TRBV11-2,TRBJ2-1,CASSSQGNEQFF,TGTGCCAGCAGCTCCCAGGGGAATGAGCAGTTCTTC
NA,NA,TRBV2,TRBJ2-7,CASHSDFFAYEQYF,TGTGCCAGCCATTCCGATTTCTTTGCCTACGAGCAGTACTTC
NA,NA,TRBV29-1,TRBJ2-3,CSVSGSTDTQYF,TGCAGCGTGAGCGGCAGCACAGATACGCAGTATTTT